This entry lists 16 T cell receptor beta chains sequenced from one sample in a study of T cell responses to AZD1222 COVID-19 vaccine. The repertoire was sequenced with immunoSEQ multiplex PCR; TCRdb's copy has only in-frame clones and lacks some. This sample has 130,000 or so clones, with 91% found just once. The source material was peripheral blood, sampled 28 days after the second AZD1222 dose. All receptors derive from an adult who received the AZD1222 COVID-19 vaccine.

This clone was found once. This chain links TRBV29-1 with TRBJ1-2; tentatively, D is TRBD1 (5 bases). The CDR3 runs 15 residues. The germline V and J ends were trimmed by 4 bases and 3 bases, with 18 bases remaining between them. The germline CDR1 and CDR2 sequences are SQVTM and ANQGSEA. The CDR3 loop reads CSVGQGSLLDYGYTF. In nucleotides, the CDR3 is TGCAGCGTTGGCCAGGGATCCCTCCTGGACTATGGCTACACCTTC.

The rearrangement joins TRBV19 to TRBJ1-6; D not certain. Germline loops: CDR1 LNHDA, CDR2 SQIVND (reference sequence). The CDR3 is 14 residues long. The V end lost 3 bases, the J end lost 7 bases, and 10 bases lay between the germline ends. CDR3 loop: CASSIAALNSPLHF. The CDR3 DNA reads as TGTGCCAGTAGTATCGCTGCCCTAAATTCACCCCTCCACTTT.

The chain has TRBV7-2 and TRBJ1-5; D is uncertain. CDR1 is SGHTA, CDR2 FQGNSA, per germline. The CDR3 runs to 13 residues. Trimming removed 5 bases from V and 0 bases from J, with 5 bases in between. The CDR3 nucleotides read TGTGCCAGCAGCCCGCATAGCAATCAGCCCCAGCATTTT. The encoded protein is CASSPHSNQPQHF.

J is TRBJ2-2 and V is TRBV2; D possibly uses TRBD1 or TRBD2 (5 bases each). The CDR3 is 15 amino acids. Trimming removed 6 bases from V and 0 bases from J, with 11 bases in between. The germline V gene has CDR1 SNHLY and CDR2 FYNNEI. The CDR3 bases are TGTGCCAGCAGGAGGGACGGAACGAACACCGGGGAGCTGTTTTTT. Translated, it gives CASRRDGTNTGELFF.

The chain employs TRBV7-9 and TRBJ1-6, with D possibly being TRBD1 (5 bases). Germline lookup yields CDR1 SEHNR and CDR2 FQNEAQ (reference sequence). Trimming pared 5 bases from V and 10 bases from J, leaving 12 bases between. This CDR3 is 13 amino acids long. The CDR3 protein is CASSQGLGSPLHF. The CDR3 region has the DNA TGTGCCAGCAGCCAGGGTCTGGGATCACCCCTCCACTTT.

V usage is TRBV5-1 and J usage is TRBJ2-3; maybe TRBD1 (6 bases). Between the trimmed V and J ends, which lost 6 bases and 3 bases, there was a span of 23 bases. CDR1 and CDR2 from the germline V gene are SGHRS and YFSETQ. The CDR3 runs 17 residues. The CDR3 DNA follows: TGCGCCAGCACCTTATGGTGGGGGCAGGCAGGGACAGATACGCAGTATTTT. It is translated as CASTLWWGQAGTDTQYF.

The gene calls are TRBV2 and TRBJ2-7; 9 bases are shared with TRBD1. The CDR3 length is 16 residues. CDR1 is SNHLY and CDR2 is FYNNEI in the germline V gene. Trimming cost V 7 bases and J 3 bases; bases outside gene matches: 13. The CDR3 spells CASTLDRDRAYYEQYF. Here the CDR3 DNA reads TGTGCCAGCACCCTAGACCGGGACAGGGCATACTACGAGCAGTACTTC.

V is TRBV19 and J is TRBJ1-4; D is unresolved. The CDR3 is 15 amino acids. V dropped 0 bases and J dropped 7 bases, with 12 bases sitting between them. Germline V gene data show CDR1 as LNHDA and CDR2 as SQIVND (reference sequence). CDR3 DNA sequence: TGTGCCAGTAGTATAGATAGGTCCCCCGGTGAAAAACTGTTTTTT. Protein product: CASSIDRSPGEKLFF. Full variable domain (rest looked up from reference TRBV19 and TRBJ1-4): DGGITQSPKYLFRKEGQNVTLSCEQNLNHDAMYWYRQDPGQGLRLIYYSQIVNDFQKGDIAEGYSVSREKKESFPLTVTSAQKNPTAFYLCASSIDRSPGEKLFFGSGTQLSVL.

V usage is TRBV6-5 and J usage is TRBJ2-5; TRBD2 aligns across 10 bases. V trimming: 6 bases; J trimming: 5 bases; junction bases outside the gene matches: 6. CDR3 length: 14 amino acids. Germline CDR1 MNHEY, CDR2 SVGAGI. The CDR3 sequence is CASRPGTSDETQYF. The CDR3 bases are TGTGCCAGCAGACCCGGGACTAGCGATGAGACCCAGTACTTC.

The chain uses TRBV7-2 and TRBJ1-6; weak D call: TRBD1 (6 bases). The CDR3 is made up of 16 amino acids. Germline CDR1 is SGHTA and CDR2 is FQGNSA. V lost 5 bases and J lost 10, with 21 bases in between. Here the CDR3 reads CASSPRTAGGPSPLHF. The CDR3 DNA sequence: TGTGCCAGCAGCCCCCGGACAGCCGGCGGGCCCTCACCCCTCCACTTT.

The CDR3 DNA reads as TGCGCCAGCAGTTCGACAGGTGGGGGGTCCTACGAGCAGTACTTC. Its translation: CASSSTGGGSYEQYF. The V and J genes are TRBV5-1 and TRBJ2-7; perhaps D is TRBD1 or TRBD2 (6 bases each). The CDR3 extends over 15 amino acids. Germline lookup yields CDR1 SGHRS and CDR2 YFSETQ. V lost 5 bases, J lost 1 base, and 16 bases lay in between.

The gene calls are TRBV7-2 and TRBJ2-3; tentatively, D is TRBD2 (6 bases). The CDR3 consists of 15 residues. The V and J ends lost 5 bases and 6 bases respectively, with 18 bases between them. Looked up from germline, CDR1 is SGHTA and CDR2 is FQGNSA. The CDR3 reads CASSPGGPRRDTQYF. CDR3 in DNA: TGTGCCAGCAGCCCCGGGGGACCCCGAAGGGATACGCAGTATTTT.

The chain has TRBV11-2 and TRBJ2-2, with TRBD1 matching over 7 bases. This CDR3 has 16 amino acids. In germline, CDR1 is SGHAT, CDR2 FQNNGV. After removal of 3 bases from V and 4 bases from J, the junction contained 8 bases not matched to a gene. The DNA of the CDR3 is TGTGCCAGCAGCTTGAGGACAGGTGGGGGCACCGGGGAGCTGTTTTTT. Amino acid sequence: CASSLRTGGGTGELFF.

The J gene is TRBJ1-2, the V gene TRBV30; no clear D. CDR3 length: 11 amino acids. Germline V CDR1 and CDR2: GTSNPN, SVGIG (reference sequence). Trimming removed 4 bases at V and 0 bases at J, with 3 bases between. The CDR3 DNA reads TGTGCCTGGACGACTAACTATGGCTACACCTTC. Residues: CAWTTNYGYTF.

This chain connects TRBV5-1 to TRBJ2-5; TRBD2 might be the D (5 bases). Germline V lookup: CDR1 SGHRS, CDR2 YFSETQ. Trimming cost V 0 bases and J 2 bases, with 11 bases left between them. This CDR3 has 15 amino acids. The CDR3 DNA follows: TGCGCCAGCAGCTTGGGTTTGGGAGCTCAAGAGACCCAGTACTTC. It is translated as CASSLGLGAQETQYF. Full variable domain (missing parts from reference TRBV5-1 and TRBJ2-5): KAGVTQTPRYLIKTRGQQVTLSCSPISGHRSVSWYQQTPGQGLQFLFEYFSETQRNKGNFPGRFSGRQFSNSRSEMNVSTLELGDSALYLCASSLGLGAQETQYFGPGTRLLVL.

The chain couples TRBV7-9 to TRBJ1-4; 10 nucleotides line up with TRBD1. Germline-derived CDR1 and CDR2 are SEHNR and FQNEAQ (reference sequence). V was clipped by 1 base and J by 4 bases; unmatched bases: 12. The CDR3 covers 19 residues. CDR3: CASSLGSGTGDFFNEKLFF. The CDR3 nucleotides are TGTGCCAGCAGCTTAGGGTCCGGGACAGGGGACTTTTTTAATGAAAAACTGTTTTTT.